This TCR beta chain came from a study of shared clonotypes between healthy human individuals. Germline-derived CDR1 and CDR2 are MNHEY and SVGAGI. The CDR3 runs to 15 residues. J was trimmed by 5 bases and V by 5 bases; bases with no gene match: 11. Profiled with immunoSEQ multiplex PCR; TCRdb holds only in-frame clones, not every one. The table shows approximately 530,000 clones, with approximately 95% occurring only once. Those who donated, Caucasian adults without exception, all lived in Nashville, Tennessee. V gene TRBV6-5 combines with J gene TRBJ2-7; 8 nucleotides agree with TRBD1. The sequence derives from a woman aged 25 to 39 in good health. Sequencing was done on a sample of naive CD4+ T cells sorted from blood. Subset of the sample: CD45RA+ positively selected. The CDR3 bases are TGTGCCAGCAGTGGCACGGGGGACAGGAGGAACGAGCAGTACTTC. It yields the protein CASSGTGDRRNEQYF.